This TCR beta chain is from a study of spatial heterogeneity in lung cancer. Time point defined: sample taken at primary tumor resection. Sequencing of whole RNA from tumor, nontumor lung or frozen PBMC involved no sorting. Donation came from around 77 patients with untreated early-stage non-small cell lung cancer. CDR1 and CDR2 from the germline V gene are LGHDT and YNNKEL (reference sequence). Trimming stripped 0 bases from V and 6 bases from J, with 13 bases between. The CDR3 has 15 residues. In TCRdb, the 5' RACE reads were re-called with MiXCR into one record per CDR3 protein. This table holds approximately 81,000 distinct CDR3 sequences, 10% to 15% found once.

The J gene is TRBJ2-3, the V gene TRBV3-1, with a possible D match to TRBD2 (6 bases). The receptor's source is a male donor with early-stage non-small cell lung cancer. The starting material was PBMCs, obtained at surgery. CDR3 coding DNA: TGTGCCAGCAGCCAAGAGCTGCGGGAAATGGATACGCAGTATTTT. It is translated as CASSQELREMDTQYF.